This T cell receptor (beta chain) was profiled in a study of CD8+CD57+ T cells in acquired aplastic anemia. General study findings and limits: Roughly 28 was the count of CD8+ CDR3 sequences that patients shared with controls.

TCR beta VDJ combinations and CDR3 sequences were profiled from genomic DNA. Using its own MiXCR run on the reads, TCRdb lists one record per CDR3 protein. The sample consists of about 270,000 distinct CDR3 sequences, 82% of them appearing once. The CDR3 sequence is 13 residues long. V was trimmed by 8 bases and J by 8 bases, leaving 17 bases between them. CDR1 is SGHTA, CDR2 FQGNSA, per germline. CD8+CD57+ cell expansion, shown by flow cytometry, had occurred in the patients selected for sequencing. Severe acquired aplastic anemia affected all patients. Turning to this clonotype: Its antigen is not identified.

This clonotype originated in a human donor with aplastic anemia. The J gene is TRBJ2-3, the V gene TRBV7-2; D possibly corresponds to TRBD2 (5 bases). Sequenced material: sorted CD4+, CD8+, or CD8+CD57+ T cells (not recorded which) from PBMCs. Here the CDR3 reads CASGYAGGATQYF. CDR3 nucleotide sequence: TGTGCCAGCGGCTACGCGGGCGGCGCTACGCAGTATTTT.